Below are 28 T cell receptor beta chains sequenced from a single sample in a study of vaccination effects on CD4 cells after COVID-19. These receptors are not linked to any known antigen. Data came from immunoSEQ multiplex PCR; TCRdb stores just in-frame clones and leaves some out. Altogether tens of thousands of clones are present, under 80% being singletons, with the ten largest covering 2%. Before any sequencing was done, the ViraFEST assay used viral peptide pools to expand antigen-specific CD4+ T cells. Following an approximately 11-day culture, CD4+ T cells were purified. Each person got two doses of an mRNA SARS-CoV-2 vaccine, BNT162b2 or mRNA-1273. Source: CD4+ T cells from PBMCs cultured with HCoV-OC43 spike peptides, taken after COVID-19 vaccination. Subset defined: HCoV-OC43 spike overlapping peptide pool stimulation. The receptors shown here come from a human donor who received a COVID-19 vaccine.

This CDR3 is CSVPRSQGDTEAFF. CDR3 sequence (DNA): TGCAGCGTTCCCAGGTCTCAGGGGGACACTGAAGCTTTCTTT. The chain recombines TRBV29-1 with TRBJ1-1, with TRBD1 matching over 7 bases. The CDR3 sequence is 14 residues long. From germline, CDR1 is SQVTM and CDR2 ANQGSEA. J lost 3 bases, V lost 5 bases, and 9 bases had no gene match. The full variable domain, its missing parts supplied by reference TRBV29-1 and TRBJ1-1, is SAVISQKPSRDICQRGTSLTIQCQVDSQVTMMFWYRQQPGQSLTLIATANQGSEATYESGFVIDKFPISRPNLTFSTLTVSNMSPEDSSIYLCSVPRSQGDTEAFFGQGTRLTVV.

The chain uses TRBV24-1 and TRBJ2-5; 8 nucleotides line up with TRBD1. CDR1 and CDR2 from the germline V gene are KGHDR and SFDVKD. V gave up 1 base and J gave up 2 bases; unmatched junction bases: 5. This CDR3 comprises 16 residues. The CDR3 sequence is CATSDFIGQGQETQYF. The CDR3, as DNA: TGTGCCACCAGTGATTTTATTGGACAGGGTCAAGAGACCCAGTACTTC.

This sequence joins TRBV24-1 and TRBJ1-5; D is uncertain. The CDR3 sequence is 13 residues long. V was shortened by 12 bases and J by 5 bases, with 16 bases between the two germline ends. Germline CDR1 KGHDR, CDR2 SFDVKD. The CDR3 DNA sequence: TGTGCCGCAGCGGGAGATGGTGATCAGCCCCAGCATTTT. Its translation: CAAAGDGDQPQHF.

The chain joins TRBV2 to TRBJ1-4; D not resolved. Trimming cost V 6 bases and J 4 bases, with 12 bases left between them. The CDR3 runs 14 residues. CDR1 is SNHLY, CDR2 FYNNEI, per germline. Written as DNA, the CDR3 is TGTGCCAGCAGGTTCGGCCCACTTAATGAAAAACTGTTTTTT. It encodes CASRFGPLNEKLFF.

The chain joins TRBV7-9 to TRBJ2-1, with TRBD1 as a possible D gene (7 bases). V was cut by 2 bases and J by 5 bases, with 13 bases left in between. Germline V CDR1 and CDR2: SEHNR, FQNEAQ (reference sequence). The CDR3 is 15 residues long. The CDR3, as DNA: TGTGCCAGCAGCTTAAAGCCAGGGGGGAACAATGAGCAGTTCTTC. Translating it yields CASSLKPGGNNEQFF.

Turning to this clone: The same CDR3 arises from other DNA sequences in this sample as well. The rearrangement uses TRBV18 and TRBJ2-5, with no clear D. Germline values: CDR1 KGHSH, CDR2 LQKENI. Trimming took 1 base from V and 5 from J, leaving 2 bases between them. The CDR3 has 11 amino acids. The CDR3 DNA reads as TGTGCCAGCTCACCACAGGAGACCCAGTACTTC. Translation gives CASSPQETQYF.

The V and J genes are TRBV9 and TRBJ2-2; D assignment may be TRBD1 or TRBD2 (5 bases each). V was pared by 0 bases and J by 7 bases, with 13 bases between. Per germline, CDR1 SGDLS and CDR2 YYNGEE. CDR3 length: 15 amino acids. As DNA, the CDR3 is TGTGCCAGCAGCGTAGCTTCGAGGGGAAACGGGGAGCTGTTTTTT. The encoded protein is CASSVASRGNGELFF.

The chain carries TRBV29-1 and TRBJ1-2; D remains ambiguous. The length of the CDR3 is 11 residues. Germline loops: CDR1 SQVTM, CDR2 ANQGSEA. The ends were cut back, 3 bases at V and 8 bases at J, with 10 bases in the middle. CDR3 residues: CSVDGDGGYTF. For the CDR3, the DNA is TGCAGCGTTGACGGGGATGGGGGCTACACCTTC.

V usage is TRBV5-1 and J usage is TRBJ2-1, with 12 bases aligning to TRBD2. Unmatched junction bases numbered 5, after V lost 4 bases and J lost 9 bases. Germline CDR1 SGHRS, CDR2 YFSETQ. The CDR3 is 14 residues long. This CDR3 is CASSTLAGGLEQFF. DNA of the CDR3: TGCGCCAGCAGCACCCTAGCGGGGGGGCTTGAGCAGTTCTTC.

The V call is TRBV7-9, the J call TRBJ1-2; perhaps TRBD1 as D (5 bases). Germline V gene lookup returns CDR1 SEHNR and CDR2 FQNEAQ (reference sequence). Trimming left V 1 base short and J 7 bases short, with 19 bases between. The CDR3 contains 16 residues. CDR3 sequence (DNA): TGTGCCAGCAGCTTAGGGGCAGGGTTGGCGAATGGTGGCTACACCTTC. Translation: CASSLGAGLANGGYTF.

V and J are TRBV27 and TRBJ2-1; 8 bases line up with TRBD2. V lost 5 bases, J lost 0 bases, and 6 bases stayed unmatched. Germline CDR1 MNHEY, CDR2 SMNVEV (reference sequence). This CDR3 comprises 16 residues. In nucleotides, the CDR3 is TGTGCCAGCAGTAGGGTAGCGGGGACCTCCTACAATGAGCAGTTCTTC. Translated: CASSRVAGTSYNEQFF.

The chain uses TRBV6-4 and TRBJ2-1, with D uncertain. Germline loops: CDR1 MRHNA, CDR2 SNTAGT. The CDR3 loop spans 13 amino acids. The germline V and J ends were trimmed by 4 bases and 9 bases, with 13 bases remaining between them. This CDR3 reads CASSVQLWSEQFF. CDR3 DNA: TGTGCCAGCAGTGTCCAGTTGTGGAGTGAGCAGTTCTTC.

This rearrangement joins TRBV5-1 to TRBJ2-3; 11 bases are a match to TRBD2. The CDR3 runs to 14 residues. Germline-derived CDR1 and CDR2 are SGHRS and YFSETQ. V lost 2 bases to trimming and J lost 4 bases; unmatched junction nucleotides: 0. CDR3 sequence reads: CASSFSGGADTQYF. The CDR3 nucleotides are TGCGCCAGCAGCTTTAGCGGGGGGGCAGATACGCAGTATTTT.

This chain uses TRBV7-3 with TRBJ2-3; D ambiguous. The V gene lost 8 bases and the J gene lost 2 bases, with 11 bases spanning the gap. The germline gives CDR1 SGHTA, CDR2 FQGTGA. CDR3 length: 13 residues. CDR3 amino acids: CASSPKYTDTQYF. In nucleotides, the CDR3 is TGTGCCAGCTCACCGAAATACACAGATACGCAGTATTTT.

V gene TRBV6-6 combines with J gene TRBJ2-7, with D tentatively TRBD2 (6 bases). The CDR3 sequence is 13 residues long. V shed 2 bases and J shed 4 bases, with 9 bases lying between them. Germline V lookup: CDR1 MNHNY, CDR2 SVGAGI (reference sequence). The DNA of the CDR3 is TGTGCCAGCAGTTACCTTGGAGGGTACGAGCAGTACGTC. It codes for CASSYLGGYEQYV.

The chain couples TRBV5-1 to TRBJ2-3, with 9 bases aligning to TRBD1. V trimming: 4 bases; J trimming: 1 base; junction bases outside the gene matches: 7. The CDR3 is 16 amino acids. CDR1 is SGHRS and CDR2 is YFSETQ in the germline V gene. The CDR3 loop is CASSGTGKGGTDTQYF. The DNA for the CDR3 is TGCGCCAGCAGCGGGACAGGGAAGGGTGGCACAGATACGCAGTATTTT.

The V gene is TRBV18, the J gene TRBJ2-7, with D perhaps TRBD2 (6 bases). Germline V gives CDR1 KGHSH, CDR2 LQKENI. V lost 3 bases and J 6 bases, leaving 18 bases between the germline ends. The CDR3 extends over 15 amino acids. The CDR3 loop reads CASSPDLPGVGEQYV. The CDR3, as DNA: TGTGCCAGCTCACCGGACCTCCCGGGGGTGGGCGAGCAGTACGTC.

The J gene is TRBJ2-4, the V gene TRBV4-3; D uncertain. Trimming shortened V by 1 base and J by 8 bases, and 9 bases separated the two germline ends. The V gene's germline CDR1 is LGHNA and CDR2 YSLEER. This CDR3 contains 13 residues. This chain's CDR3 is CASSQGLYDIQYF. The CDR3 bases are TGCGCCAGCAGCCAAGGTCTTTACGACATTCAGTACTTC.

The chain recombines TRBV10-3 with TRBJ1-1; possible D gene TRBD1, 6 bases. The CDR3 sequence is 12 residues long. Germline lookup yields CDR1 ENHRY and CDR2 SYGVKD. V was cut by 7 bases and J by 4 bases, with 10 bases left in between. The chain's CDR3 is CAIKTQGTEAFF. In DNA form, the CDR3 reads TGTGCCATCAAAACACAGGGCACTGAAGCTTTCTTT.

V gene TRBV5-4 combines with J gene TRBJ1-2; TRBD1 matches at 9 bases. CDR3 length: 14 residues. Looked up from germline, CDR1 is SGHNT and CDR2 is YYREEE (reference sequence). V lost 0 bases, J lost 8 bases, and 5 bases stayed unmatched. The DNA for the CDR3 is TGTGCCAGCAGCTTGGGAGGACAGGGGAACGGCTACACCTTC. It translates to CASSLGGQGNGYTF.

V gene TRBV24-1 combines with J gene TRBJ2-6, with D possibly being TRBD1 or TRBD2 (5 bases each). The V end was cut by 5 bases, the J end by 0 bases, with 13 bases between. The CDR3 length is 17 residues. Germline V gene sequence: CDR1 KGHDR, CDR2 SFDVKD. The CDR3: CATSGGSGRSGANVLTF. The CDR3 nucleotides read TGTGCCACCAGTGGGGGGAGTGGCCGCTCTGGGGCCAACGTCCTGACTTTC.

The V gene is TRBV5-6, the J gene TRBJ2-7; the D is unclear. The CDR3 spans 13 residues. The germline V gene has CDR1 SGHDT and CDR2 YYEEEE. Trimming pared 2 bases from V and 3 bases from J, leaving 9 bases between. Written as DNA, the CDR3 is TGTGCCAGCAGCTTTTCCGGAGTCTACGAGCAGTACGTC. Translation gives CASSFSGVYEQYV.

This chain links TRBV7-2 with TRBJ2-2; no reliable D call. Germline CDR1 is SGHTA and CDR2 is FQGNSA. V shed 0 bases and J shed 0 bases, with 8 bases lying between them. This CDR3 has 16 residues. CDR3 DNA: TGTGCCAGCAGCTTAGCCCGACGAACGAACACCGGGGAGCTGTTTTTT. Translation: CASSLARRTNTGELFF. The variable domain in full, with the rest retrieved from reference TRBV7-2 and TRBJ2-2, is GAGVSQSPSNKVTEKGKDVELRCDPISGHTALYWYRQSLGQGLEFLIYFQGNSAPDKSGLPSDRFSAERTGGSVSTLTIQRTQQEDSAVYLCASSLARRTNTGELFFGEGSRLTVL.

The chain couples TRBV30 to TRBJ2-1; the D gene is possibly TRBD2 (5 bases). With 4 bases removed from V and 7 bases from J, the gap between germline ends came to 17 bases. This CDR3 is built from 14 residues. The V gene's germline CDR1 is GTSNPN and CDR2 SVGIG (reference sequence). As DNA, the CDR3 is TGTGCCTGGACCCTAGCCGGAGCGCGGAATGAGCAGTTCTTC. It encodes CAWTLAGARNEQFF. Looking up the rest from reference TRBV30 and TRBJ2-1 gives the full variable domain: SQTIHQWPATLVQPVGSPLSLECTVEGTSNPNLYWYRQAAGRGLQLLFYSVGIGQISSEVPQNLSASRPQDRQFILSSKKLLLSDSGFYLCAWTLAGARNEQFFGPGTRLTVL.

The CDR3: CASRTGFEKLFF. The CDR3 region has the DNA TGTGCCAGCAGGACAGGGTTTGAAAAACTGTTTTTT. The rearrangement uses TRBV12-3 or TRBV12-4 and TRBJ1-4; 7 positions match TRBD1. The V gene end was trimmed by 6 bases and the J gene end by 7 bases; junction bases not matched to a gene: 2. The CDR3 consists of 12 residues.

The V call is TRBV18, the J call TRBJ2-1; 9 bases are a match to TRBD2. The junction had 11 bases not matched to a gene; V was cut back by 6 bases and J by 5 bases. The CDR3 extends over 16 amino acids. Germline V lookup: CDR1 KGHSH, CDR2 LQKENI. The CDR3 nucleotides are TGTGCCAGCTCCTCAACTCTAGCGGGGCAAAACAATGAGCAGTTCTTC. It encodes CASSSTLAGQNNEQFF.

V usage is TRBV5-4 and J usage is TRBJ2-1; D unresolved. CDR1 is SGHNT, CDR2 YYREEE, per germline (reference sequence). CDR3 length: 14 amino acids. Trimming cost V 4 bases and J 0 bases, with 8 bases left between them. CDR3 in amino acids: CASSAYSSYNEQFF. CDR3 coding DNA: TGTGCCAGCAGCGCCTACAGCTCCTACAATGAGCAGTTCTTC. Using reference TRBV5-4 and TRBJ2-1 for the parts outside the CDR3, the full variable domain is ETGVTQSPTHLIKTRGQQVTLRCSSQSGHNTVSWYQQALGQGPQFIFQYYREEENGRGNFPPRFSGLQFPNYSSELNVNALELDDSALYLCASSAYSSYNEQFFGPGTRLTVL.

The chain combines TRBV19 with TRBJ1-1, with 8 bases aligning to TRBD1. With 8 bases clipped from V and 1 base from J, the junction kept 9 bases outside the gene matches. Germline lookup yields CDR1 LNHDA and CDR2 SQIVND (reference sequence). This CDR3 has 15 residues. The CDR3 nucleotides read TGTGCCAGTCGAAGTAGGACAGGGACGAACACTGAAGCTTTCTTT. Encoded protein: CASRSRTGTNTEAFF. Full variable domain (missing parts from reference TRBV19 and TRBJ1-1): DGGITQSPKYLFRKEGQNVTLSCEQNLNHDAMYWYRQDPGQGLRLIYYSQIVNDFQKGDIAEGYSVSREKKESFPLTVTSAQKNPTAFYLCASRSRTGTNTEAFFGQGTRLTVV.